A selection of T cell receptor beta chains follows, all from one sample in a study of persistence of HIV-infected CD4 T cells. These receptors are not linked to any known antigen. Clones were read by immunoSEQ multiplex PCR, and TCRdb kept only the in-frame ones, dropping some. The sample lists 20,000 to 25,000 clones, over 65% occurring once. Sequences were derived from CD4+ T cells sorted from PBMCs after roughly 18-hour stimulation, sampled from a patient who received antiretroviral therapy. The receptors shown here come from an adult man with HIV who was CMV-seropositive. Each CDR3 is given with its conserved first and last residue. D genes are given only for firm matches. For some rows the clone size is stated as once, few or many, or as a class when expanded; others skip it.

>14|-|TRBJ2-7|TRBV5-4|TRBD1
CASSLQGSDYEQYF
TGTGCCAGCAGCTTACAGGGGTCTGACTACGAGCAGTACTTC
>13|-|TRBJ1-4|TRBV5-6|-
CASSWGRNEKLFF
TGTGCCAGCAGCTGGGGGCGTAATGAAAAACTGTTTTTT
>15|-|TRBJ2-6|TRBV28|-
CASREQGPGANVLTF
TGTGCCAGCAGAGAACAGGGACCCGGGGCCAACGTCCTGACTTTC
>15|once|TRBJ2-7|TRBV3-1/TRBV3-2|TRBD2
CASSRSGGASYEQYF
TGTGCCAGCAGCCGTAGCGGGGGGGCCTCCTACGAGCAGTACTTC
>13|few|TRBJ1-5|TRBV18|-
CASSPAGDKPQHF
TGTGCCAGCTCACCAGCAGGGGATAAGCCCCAGCATTTT
>14|-|TRBJ2-5|TRBV5-1|-
CASSLPPYQETQYF
TGCGCCAGCAGCTTGCCCCCGTACCAAGAGACCCAGTACTTC
>18|-|TRBJ1-6|TRBV3-1/TRBV3-2|TRBD1
CASSDTFSDRGNNSPLHF
TGTGCCAGCAGCGACACATTCTCCGACAGGGGGAATAATTCACCCCTCCACTTT
>16|-|TRBJ1-6|TRBV5-4|-
CASSSIGGVSNSPLHF
TGTGCCAGCAGCTCCATAGGAGGGGTCAGTAATTCACCCCTCCACTTT
>15|-|TRBJ2-6|TRBV7-3|-
CASSSPGPGANVLTF
TGTGCCAGCAGCTCCCCAGGTCCTGGGGCCAACGTCCTGACTTTC
>14|-|TRBJ1-1|TRBV7-9|TRBD1
CASSAGAGGTEAFF
TGTGCCAGCAGCGCCGGTGCAGGGGGCACTGAAGCTTTCTTT
>12|-|TRBJ2-7|TRBV28|-
CATTSVLYEQYF
TGTGCCACCACGTCCGTACTCTACGAGCAGTACTTC
>13|-|TRBJ1-3|TRBV15|-
CATSSTSGNTIYF
TGTGCCACCAGTTCCACCTCTGGAAACACCATATATTTT
>15|-|TRBJ1-1|TRBV9|-
CASSVAGAPNTEAFF
TGTGCCAGCAGCGTAGCGGGGGCCCCGAACACTGAAGCTTTCTTT
>14|few|TRBJ1-3|TRBV6-5|-
CASRVTSSGNTIYF
TGTGCCAGCAGAGTGACGAGCTCTGGAAACACCATATATTTT
>19|-|TRBJ1-6|TRBV15|-
CATSRHFTSRALYNSPLHF
TGTGCCACCAGCCGACATTTTACGTCCCGGGCCCTCTATAATTCACCCCTCCACTTT
>14|-|TRBJ2-1|TRBV24-1|-
CATSVPGSTNEQFF
TGTGCCACCAGTGTCCCAGGATCGACGAATGAGCAGTTCTTC
>16|few|TRBJ2-3|TRBV28|TRBD2
CASTLRGGGITDTQYF
TGTGCCAGCACCTTACGGGGCGGGGGGATCACAGATACGCAGTATTTT
>14|-|TRBJ2-1|TRBV21-1|-
CASSKVGDRDEQFF
TGTGCCAGCAGCAAAGTGGGGGACAGGGATGAGCAGTTCTTC
>15|-|TRBJ1-1|TRBV7-3|TRBD1
CASSETGQRNTEAFF
TGTGCCAGCAGTGAGACGGGACAGCGGAACACTGAAGCTTTCTTT
>17|few|TRBJ1-2|TRBV7-8|-
CASSSTSGQNSLYGYTF
TGTGCCAGCAGCTCTACTTCGGGACAAAATAGCCTCTATGGCTACACCTTC
>14|-|TRBJ2-1|TRBV19|TRBD1
CASSKGQGGNEQFF
TGTGCCAGTAGTAAAGGACAGGGGGGCAATGAGCAGTTCTTC
>13|-|TRBJ2-1|TRBV27|-
CASMWPGGNEQFF
TGTGCCAGCATGTGGCCCGGCGGGAATGAGCAGTTCTTC
>13|once|TRBJ1-4|TRBV6-5|TRBD1
CATQGQEHEKLFF
TGTGCCACCCAGGGACAGGAGCATGAAAAACTGTTTTTT
>14|-|TRBJ2-4|TRBV19|-
CASRTTEAKNIQYF
TGTGCCAGTAGGACGACGGAGGCCAAAAACATTCAGTACTTC
>18|-|TRBJ1-4|TRBV28|TRBD1
CASSSATGGVPSNEKLFF
TGTGCCAGCAGTTCGGCGACAGGGGGGGTACCCTCTAATGAAAAACTGTTTTTT
>17|once|TRBJ2-2|TRBV23-1|-
CASTLAWGGANTGELFF
TGCGCCAGCACCTTAGCATGGGGGGGCGCGAACACCGGGGAGCTGTTTTTT
>15|-|TRBJ2-5|TRBV7-2|-
CASSLPGPPGETQYF
TGTGCCAGCAGCTTGCCGGGCCCCCCGGGAGAGACCCAGTACTTC
>16|-|TRBJ2-7|TRBV9|-
CASSVGGGGGNYEQYF
TGTGCCAGCAGCGTAGGGGGTGGTGGTGGGAACTACGAGCAGTACTTC
>13|-|TRBJ1-5|TRBV12-3/TRBV12-4|-
CASTYVEGQPQHF
TGTGCCAGCACATATGTGGAGGGTCAGCCCCAGCATTTT
>18|-|TRBJ2-7|TRBV4-2|TRBD1
CASSQGFRFGQVTYEQYF
TGTGCCAGCAGCCAAGGGTTTCGATTCGGACAGGTAACCTACGAGCAGTACTTC